One and the same sample provided the 18 T cell receptor beta chains below, sequenced in a study of blood T cell repertoires in COVID-19. Some clones are missing from TCRdb's copy, which holds only in-frame ones; the method was immunoSEQ multiplex PCR. The table lists some 64,000 clones, 72% of them singletons. The specimen sequenced was peripheral blood. These TCRs come from a woman between 65 and 79 years old with COVID-19, enrolled during active disease.

The table lists this clone with many counts. The CDR3 spells CSAMTSTEAFF. The CDR3 coding sequence is TGCAGCGCTATGACAAGCACTGAAGCTTTCTTT. J is TRBJ1-1 and V is TRBV29-1; D not resolved. This CDR3 region has 11 residues. The germline gives CDR1 SQVTM, CDR2 ANQGSEA. V was cut by 7 bases and J by 4 bases, with 10 bases left in between.

The genes are TRBV5-1 and TRBJ2-2; 8 bases line up with TRBD1. The CDR3 extends over 16 amino acids. The germline CDR1 and CDR2 sequences are SGHRS and YFSETQ. After removal of 3 bases from V and 0 bases from J, the junction contained 4 bases not matched to a gene. CDR3 loop: CASSSLGQANTGELFF. The CDR3 nucleotides are TGCGCCAGCAGCTCCCTGGGACAGGCGAACACCGGGGAGCTGTTTTTT.

The sample holds one count of this clone. The same CDR3 also results from other DNA sequences found in this sample. J is TRBJ1-6 and V is TRBV7-2; D unresolved. Per the germline V gene, CDR1 is SGHTA and CDR2 is FQGNSA. The CDR3 has 14 amino acids. V lost 9 bases and J lost 0, with 9 bases in between. CDR3 amino acids: CASSLSSYNSPLHF. CDR3 sequence (DNA): TGTGCCAGTTCACTGAGCTCCTATAATTCACCCCTCCACTTT.

The chain recombines TRBV6-2 or TRBV6-3 with TRBJ1-6, with D unresolved. Germline V CDR1 and CDR2: MNHEY, SVGEGT. This CDR3 contains 13 residues. V lost 6 bases, J lost 9 bases, and 12 bases lay in between. CDR3 sequence (DNA): TGTGCCAGCAGCGCCCGCGGAGGTTCACCCCTCCACTTT. Its translation is CASSARGGSPLHF.

J is TRBJ1-6 and V is TRBV2; D is uncertain. The length of the CDR3 is 11 residues. Germline assignment: CDR1 SNHLY and CDR2 FYNNEI. Trimming took off 6 bases at V and 8 bases at J, with 5 bases between the two ends. The CDR3 bases are TGTGCCAGCAGCGTAGATTCACCCCTCCACTTT. It is translated as CASSVDSPLHF. Together with reference TRBV2 and TRBJ1-6, the CDR3 gives the full variable domain: EPEVTQTPSHQVTQMGQEVILRCVPISNHLYFYWYRQILGQKVEFLVSFYNNEISEKSEIFDDQFSVERPDGSNFTLKIRSTKLEDSAMYFCASSVDSPLHFGNGTRLTVT.

This sequence joins TRBV6-2 or TRBV6-3 and TRBJ2-2, with 10 bases matching TRBD1. Germline loops: CDR1 MNHEY, CDR2 SVGEGT. The CDR3 has 16 amino acids. With 6 bases clipped from V and 3 bases from J, the junction kept 7 bases outside the gene matches. This CDR3 is CASSPPGQGHTGELFF. CDR3 nucleotide sequence: TGTGCCAGCAGCCCCCCGGGACAGGGGCACACCGGGGAGCTGTTTTTT.

The V and J genes are TRBV7-9 and TRBJ1-6; the D is unclear. Trimming stripped 5 bases from V and 5 bases from J, with 16 bases between. In germline, CDR1 is SEHNR, CDR2 FQNEAQ (reference sequence). The CDR3 totals 16 residues. Here the CDR3 reads CASSPGRWVNNSPLHF. CDR3 DNA: TGTGCCAGCAGCCCGGGTCGGTGGGTCAATAATTCACCCCTCCACTTT.

As DNA, the CDR3 is TGTGCCAGCAGCTTGGAGCGGCCTACTAACTATGGCTACACCTTC. Residues: CASSLERPTNYGYTF. This chain uses TRBV5-4 with TRBJ1-2; D not certain. Germline V lookup: CDR1 SGHNT, CDR2 YYREEE (reference sequence). Trimming stripped 0 bases from V and 0 bases from J, with 9 bases between. The length of the CDR3 is 15 residues. Complete variable domain (other parts from reference TRBV5-4 and TRBJ1-2): ETGVTQSPTHLIKTRGQQVTLRCSSQSGHNTVSWYQQALGQGPQFIFQYYREEENGRGNFPPRFSGLQFPNYSSELNVNALELDDSALYLCASSLERPTNYGYTFGSGTRLTVV.

The V gene is TRBV5-5, the J gene TRBJ2-3; TRBD1 might be the D (7 bases). CDR3 size: 14 residues. Germline lookup yields CDR1 SGHKS and CDR2 YYEKEE (reference sequence). The ends were cut back, 7 bases at V and 8 bases at J, with 20 bases in the middle. CDR3 in DNA: TGTGCCAGCGCAGACCCTTCCCAGGGGGGTACGCAGTATTTT. It yields the protein CASADPSQGGTQYF.

This clone was detected a few times. The gene calls are TRBV7-8 and TRBJ1-6, with 9 bases that match TRBD1. CDR1 is SGHVS and CDR2 is FQNEAQ in the germline V gene. The J segment lost 9 bases and the V segment lost 5 bases, leaving 11 bases of the junction unmatched. This CDR3 has 16 residues. CDR3 nucleotide sequence: TGTGCCAGCAGCCCATCAGCCGGGACAGGGTTTTCACCCCTCCACTTT. Amino acid sequence: CASSPSAGTGFSPLHF.

The V call is TRBV18, the J call TRBJ2-7; 9 nucleotides match TRBD2. Germline CDR1 and CDR2: KGHSH and LQKENI. The CDR3 spans 16 residues. The junction had 8 bases not matched to a gene; V was cut back by 3 bases and J by 2 bases. CDR3 residues: CASSPIGTSQTYEQYF. CDR3 sequence (DNA): TGTGCCAGCTCACCGATTGGGACTAGCCAGACCTACGAGCAGTACTTC.

The CDR3 nucleotides read TGTGCCAGCAGCTTAGTAAAGACCATAACTAATGGCTACACCTTC. Its translation is CASSLVKTITNGYTF. The chain employs TRBV11-2 and TRBJ1-2; D unresolved. The V gene lost 1 base and the J gene lost 6 bases, with 15 bases spanning the gap. Per the germline V gene, CDR1 is SGHAT and CDR2 is FQNNGV. The CDR3 runs to 15 residues.

The genes are TRBV11-3 and TRBJ2-2; the D is unclear. Trimming pared 5 bases from V and 6 bases from J, leaving 10 bases between. Germline V lookup: CDR1 SGHNT, CDR2 YENEEA. CDR3 length: 13 residues. CDR3 loop: CASSLSSSGELFF. The CDR3 coding sequence is TGTGCCAGCAGCCTTAGCAGCTCCGGGGAGCTGTTTTTT.

The gene calls are TRBV19 and TRBJ1-5; TRBD1 is a possible D gene (6 bases). V dropped 7 bases and J dropped 6 bases, with 16 bases sitting between them. Germline CDR1 and CDR2: LNHDA and SQIVND (reference sequence). CDR3 length: 14 residues. The CDR3 DNA reads as TGTGCCAGTACGCGGGCGGGGGGCTTTCAGCCCCAGCATTTT. Translation gives CASTRAGGFQPQHF. The entire variable domain, with the rest obtained from reference TRBV19 and TRBJ1-5, is as follows: DGGITQSPKYLFRKEGQNVTLSCEQNLNHDAMYWYRQDPGQGLRLIYYSQIVNDFQKGDIAEGYSVSREKKESFPLTVTSAQKNPTAFYLCASTRAGGFQPQHFGDGTRLSIL.

V gene TRBV7-2 combines with J gene TRBJ2-2; 8 bases match TRBD2. Trimming took 2 bases from V and 0 from J; bases not matched to a gene: 5. The germline V gene encodes CDR1 SGHTA and CDR2 FQGNSA. The CDR3 consists of 17 residues. The CDR3 region is CASSLLPGLANTGELFF. DNA of the CDR3: TGTGCCAGCAGCTTACTCCCGGGACTAGCGAACACCGGGGAGCTGTTTTTT.

This clone was seen only a few times. The V gene is TRBV6-1, the J gene TRBJ1-6; D gene uncertain. CDR1 MNHNS and CDR2 SASEGT come from the germline V gene. CDR3 length equals 16 residues. The V end was cut by 0 bases, the J end by 10 bases, with 16 bases between. This chain's CDR3 is CASSEALGGLRSPLHF. DNA for the CDR3: TGTGCCAGCAGTGAAGCGCTGGGAGGGCTACGGTCACCCCTCCACTTT.

This clone was picked up a small number of times. The V and J genes are TRBV25-1 and TRBJ1-2, with 7 bases that match TRBD1. The length of the CDR3 is 14 residues. J was trimmed by 1 base and V by 4 bases; bases with no gene match: 3. Germline V lookup: CDR1 MGHDK, CDR2 SYGVNS. CDR3 coding DNA: TGTGCCAGCAGTGGGACAGGCGGTAACTATGGCTACACCTTC. It codes for CASSGTGGNYGYTF.

J is TRBJ2-1 and V is TRBV5-1; 12 positions agree with TRBD1. Germline-derived CDR1 and CDR2 are SGHRS and YFSETQ. CDR3 length: 13 amino acids. The V segment lost 6 bases and the J segment 10 bases; nucleotides outside the gene matches: 5. The CDR3, as DNA: TGCGCCAGCAAGGGACAGGGGGCCCCGGAGCAGTTCTTC. Its translation: CASKGQGAPEQFF.